This is a list of T cell receptor beta chains from one sample in a study of blood T cell repertoires in COVID-19. Clones were read by immunoSEQ multiplex PCR, and TCRdb kept only the in-frame ones, dropping some. Of 57,000 or so clones in the sample, around 79% were seen once. The sample taken for sequencing was peripheral blood. These TCRs come from a man in his sixties with acute or convalescent COVID-19. Each CDR3 is given without its conserved first and last residue. Fields, in order: clone size, V gene, D gene, J gene, CDR3 protein. The D gene is left open where the match is weak. Expanded clones are given a class, and other clones once, few, many or no size at all.

>.|TRBV3-1/TRBV3-2|TRBD1|TRBJ2-7
ASSHFFTGTGGTYEQY
>.|TRBV21-1|.|TRBJ2-1
ASPQGGRGQGLPMKQF
>.|TRBV29-1|.|TRBJ1-2
SASLGAHGYT
>.|TRBV5-6|.|TRBJ1-1
ASSWGTGGEAF
>.|TRBV4-1|.|TRBJ1-5
ASSQDFRQVSNQPQH
>.|TRBV19|.|TRBJ2-1
ASSKVAPIHEQF
>.|TRBV19|.|TRBJ1-6
ASTRHDNSPLH
>.|TRBV29-1|.|TRBJ2-7
SVGQVTYEQY
>.|TRBV13|.|TRBJ1-1
ASSLVTATTNTEAF
>.|TRBV5-6|.|TRBJ2-2
ASSWGRRTGELF
>once|TRBV19|TRBD1|TRBJ1-2
ASTQDRSYGYT
>.|TRBV6-5|TRBD2|TRBJ2-1
ASSYGTSGNNEQF
>.|TRBV2|.|TRBJ2-3
ASSGSFGGIADTQY
>.|TRBV5-4|.|TRBJ2-5
ASSLEGVWEETQY
>.|TRBV11-2|.|TRBJ1-5
ASSSGQRMDPQH
>.|TRBV29-1|TRBD1|TRBJ1-2
SVDDRANYGYT
>once|TRBV6-5|.|TRBJ2-7
ASSSPREQY
>.|TRBV19|TRBD2|TRBJ2-7
ASSPRLAGDYEQY
>.|TRBV2|TRBD1|TRBJ2-7
ASRTGGGYEQY
>.|TRBV6-5|.|TRBJ2-1
ASSRTRLIPGEQF
>.|TRBV19|.|TRBJ2-1
ASSKAGYNEQF
>.|TRBV11-1|TRBD2|TRBJ2-1
ASSFLTSGSNNEQF
>.|TRBV5-1|.|TRBJ2-7
ASSFRPDRQFPYEQY
>.|TRBV27|.|TRBJ2-7
ASSLVPTAYEQY
>.|TRBV27|TRBD2|TRBJ2-4
ASSTSGIEGNIQY
>.|TRBV27|.|TRBJ2-7
ASSLSRAAHEQY
>.|TRBV30|TRBD1|TRBJ2-3
AWSAGTGTQY
>.|TRBV19|.|TRBJ1-5
ASSIPPGDRQPQH
>.|TRBV12-3/TRBV12-4|.|TRBJ2-7
ASSNNRIYEQY
>.|TRBV6-5|TRBD1|TRBJ2-1
ASKASGTGFEQF
>.|TRBV4-2|.|TRBJ1-3
ASSYDISGNTIY
>.|TRBV6-5|TRBD2|TRBJ2-5
ASSYGRGTGGATQY
>.|TRBV6-6|TRBD1|TRBJ2-5
ASSYWLSQGQETQY
>few|TRBV9|TRBD2|TRBJ2-1
ASSPTYALGRASGSNEQF
>.|TRBV6-5|.|TRBJ1-3
ASSYGQVGNTIY
>.|TRBV10-1|.|TRBJ1-1
ASSEFVNTEAF
>.|TRBV27|.|TRBJ1-5
ASSLNRVNQPQH
>.|TRBV10-3|TRBD1|TRBJ2-2
AIPGQGTGELF
>.|TRBV28|TRBD1|TRBJ2-1
ASSPGGRNNEQF
>.|TRBV6-2/TRBV6-3|.|TRBJ1-6
ASSYPMSPLH
>few|TRBV28|.|TRBJ2-1
ASSLRRSVTLNEQF
>.|TRBV2|TRBD2|TRBJ2-1
ASRELAGGPYEQF
>once|TRBV7-2|.|TRBJ1-5
ASSIRSGQPQH
>.|TRBV6-4|TRBD2|TRBJ2-1
ANAGTSGNNEQF
>.|TRBV3-1/TRBV3-2|TRBD1|TRBJ1-2
ASSQGQGKVSGYT
>.|TRBV27|.|TRBJ2-6
ASTFRAGANVLT
>.|TRBV18|TRBD1|TRBJ1-5
ASSPGGQSNQPQH
>.|TRBV24-1|TRBD1|TRBJ1-1
ATSGTGAANTEAF
>.|TRBV2|TRBD1|TRBJ2-1
ANTGTGWNEQF
>.|TRBV5-6|TRBD1|TRBJ1-2
ASSLGPTGGGYGYT
>.|TRBV2|TRBD1|TRBJ2-2
ASSEPLAGGAYTGELF
>.|TRBV7-8|TRBD2|TRBJ2-7
ASSRGLDVYEQY
>.|TRBV5-6|TRBD1|TRBJ1-5
ASSSRDRPHQPQH
>few|TRBV28|TRBD1|TRBJ1-3
ASKEAGGAVRVRNTIY
>.|TRBV30|TRBD2|TRBJ2-3
ASHSAGGATQY
>.|TRBV2|TRBD2|TRBJ2-7
ASSEDAGVNSYEQY
>.|TRBV11-2|.|TRBJ2-1
ASTRGSSSYNEQF
>.|TRBV19|.|TRBJ2-2
ASRRTGNTGELF